There are a few counts of the clone carrying this T cell receptor (beta chain). Its specificity is not known. The data belong to a study of response to subunit inactivated influenza vaccine. Study-wide findings and caveats: Few additional T cells are recruited per seasonal influenza vaccination, authors suggested.

Trimming took 1 base from V and 12 from J, leaving 13 bases between them. CDR3 length equals 13 residues. Germline V gene data show CDR1 as SGHVS and CDR2 as FQNEAQ. TCRdb reprocessed the RT-PCR reads via MiXCR and lists one record per CDR3 protein. Counted here are under 750,000 distinct CDR3 sequences, around 11% occurring once; the ten biggest clones make up 10% to 13%. This TCR derives from a man in his fifties who received an inactivated influenza vaccine. The rearrangement joins TRBV7-8 to TRBJ2-1, with D hard to call. Specimen: PBMCs from blood, collected on the day of vaccination. The CDR3 nucleotides are TGTGCCAGCAGCTTAGGCGAGGTTGGTGTGCAGTTCTTC. Translated: CASSLGEVGVQFF.